This T cell receptor (beta chain) emerged from a study of blood T cell repertoires in COVID-19. Study-wide background: Nucleic acid was either cDNA or gDNA, and it came from T cells, B-cell-depleted T cells, or PBMCs.

Per the study methods: Amplification with reference gene primers provided the estimates of nucleated cell counts. Data came from immunoSEQ multiplex PCR; TCRdb stores just in-frame clones and leaves some out. V, J and clone size reflect that table, while D and trimming were determined from the DNA. In the table there are roughly 55,000 clones, just over 85% of which are singletons. The CDR3 extends over 16 amino acids. Germline V lookup: CDR1 KGHDR, CDR2 SFDVKD. Trimming cost V 0 bases and J 0 bases, with 5 bases left between them. This chain connects TRBV24-1 to TRBJ2-6, with D unclear. This TCR came from a man aged 70-80 years with active COVID-19. The specimen was peripheral blood. CDR3 nucleotides: TGTGCCACCAGTGATTTGGAGTACTCTGGGGCCAACGTCCTGACTTTC. This encodes CATSDLEYSGANVLTF.